This T cell receptor (beta chain) came from a study of regulatory T cells in long-lasting Graves disease. In its sample, this clonotype was seen many times. Its specificity is not known. Trimming left V 1 base short and J 0 bases short, with 13 bases between. The CDR3 runs to 17 residues. Looked up from germline, CDR1 is MNHEY and CDR2 is SMNVEV (reference sequence). Overall study findings and caveats: Persistent disease was associated with favored TRBV28 usage and with favored use of TRBJ1-2 and TRBJ2-5.

Arm-PCR with iRepertoire HTBI primers amplified the CDR3 regions for these TCR beta libraries. One entry per CDR3 protein, called by TCRdb with MiXCR from the multiplex PCR reads. Of 400,000 to 500,000 distinct CDR3 sequences listed, over 12% are singletons. Regarding time point: newly diagnosed GD, antithyroid drugs for less than 3 months. The authors made the TCR library using RNA they extracted from PBMCs. These sequences were also reported in another study, on T cells in Graves' hyperthyroidism and ophthalmopathy. Per that study: Most clonotypes that expanded in the thyroid above 0.001 also showed up in blood.

The genes are TRBV27 and TRBJ2-1; maybe TRBD1 (5 bases). The TCR sequence derives from a woman aged 40 to 55 with Graves disease. The sample here was peripheral blood mononuclear cells (PBMCs), taken at new diagnosis, from a patient treated with antithyroid drugs. The CDR3 region has the DNA TGTGCCAGCAGTTTATGGGGCAGGGTGGACTCCTACAATGAGCAGTTCTTC. It yields the protein CASSLWGRVDSYNEQFF.